This T cell receptor (beta chain) emerged from a study of technical replicates of blood from a few donors. Trimming removed 0 bases from V and 8 bases from J, with 14 bases in between. This CDR3 comprises 15 residues. CDR1 is MGHRA, CDR2 YSYEKL, per germline. Using immunoSEQ multiplex PCR, the repertoire was profiled, and TCRdb retains in-frame clones only, with some absent. The sample shows some 77,000 clones, 91% of them seen only once. The V and J genes are TRBV4-1 and TRBJ2-4; D gene unclear. Specimen: T cells isolated from PBMCs. The sequence was obtained from a human donor in good health. Here the CDR3 DNA reads TGCGCCAGCAGCCAAGAACTGATTCTACTGGACATTCAGTACTTC. Residues: CASSQELILLDIQYF.